This T cell receptor (beta chain) was profiled in a study of blood T cell repertoires in COVID-19. Study summary: Acute and convalescent COVID-19 specimens originated in the United States, Italy and Spain. T cells, B-cell-depleted T cells, or PBMCs supplied cDNA or gDNA.

As processed by the authors: Estimation of nucleated cell counts relied on the amplification of reference gene primers. Sequencing used immunoSEQ multiplex PCR; TCRdb keeps in-frame clones, though not all of them. The DNA gave D and trimming, while V, J and clone size come from that table. This sample has about 76,000 clones, with 70% to 80% found just once. This CDR3 region has 14 residues. V dropped 5 bases and J dropped 3; count of bases not matched to a gene: 7. Germline CDR1 is LGHDT and CDR2 is YNNKEL (reference sequence). This TCR was sampled from a human donor in a cohort sampled during active COVID-19. The chain is built from TRBV3-1 (or the pseudogene TRBV3-2) and TRBJ2-7; TRBD2 aligns across 7 bases. The sequenced sample was peripheral blood. CDR3 residues: CASSVHGTNYEQYF. The CDR3 nucleotides read TGTGCCAGCAGCGTACACGGGACTAACTACGAGCAGTACTTC.